The rows below give T cell receptor beta chains drawn from one sample of a study of CD8 T cells in Susac syndrome. In TCRdb, the immunoSEQ multiplex PCR reads were re-called with MiXCR into one record per CDR3 protein. The sample includes about 140,000 distinct CDR3 sequences, over 90% seen only once; the top ten take about 0.14%. The sample taken for sequencing was CD4+ T cells from PBMCs. The receptor source for this set is a human donor with Susac syndrome. Each CDR3 is given with its conserved first and last residue. Fields, in order: clone size, V gene, D gene, J gene, CDR3 DNA, CDR3 protein. A D gene is named only where the DNA matches it firmly. Part of the rows lack a size; the others show once, few, many or a class for expanded clones.

clone_size: -
v_call: TRBV15
d_call: -
j_call: TRBJ2-2
cdr3_nt: TGTGCCACCAGCAGAGATCTGGCCGGGGAGCTGTTTTTT
cdr3_aa: CATSRDLAGELFF

clone_size: -
v_call: TRBV12-3/TRBV12-4
d_call: -
j_call: TRBJ1-5
cdr3_nt: TGTGCCAGCAGTTTCGATAACAGGGCACCGCAGCCCCAGCATTTT
cdr3_aa: CASSFDNRAPQPQHF

clone_size: -
v_call: TRBV12-3/TRBV12-4
d_call: -
j_call: TRBJ2-7
cdr3_nt: TGTGCCAGCAGTTTAGCGGGAGTTGGCTACGAGCAGTACTTC
cdr3_aa: CASSLAGVGYEQYF

clone_size: once
v_call: TRBV2
d_call: TRBD2
j_call: TRBJ2-5
cdr3_nt: TGTGCCAGCAGACCGACTAGCGCCCAAGAGACCCAGTACTTC
cdr3_aa: CASRPTSAQETQYF

clone_size: -
v_call: TRBV6-5
d_call: TRBD1
j_call: TRBJ1-1
cdr3_nt: TGTGCCAGCATCACAGGGGGTATAGGGAACACTGAAGCTTTCTTT
cdr3_aa: CASITGGIGNTEAFF

clone_size: -
v_call: TRBV5-1
d_call: -
j_call: TRBJ2-3
cdr3_nt: TGCGCCAGCAGCCCCCTACGGACAAGCACAGATACGCAGTATTTT
cdr3_aa: CASSPLRTSTDTQYF

clone_size: once
v_call: TRBV28
d_call: -
j_call: TRBJ1-2
cdr3_nt: TGTGCCAGCACCGAGAACTATGGCTACACCTTC
cdr3_aa: CASTENYGYTF

clone_size: -
v_call: TRBV7-6
d_call: -
j_call: TRBJ2-5
cdr3_nt: TGTGCCAGCAGCTTAGGGTCCTACCGAGAGACCCAGTACTTC
cdr3_aa: CASSLGSYRETQYF

clone_size: -
v_call: TRBV18
d_call: -
j_call: TRBJ2-7
cdr3_nt: TGTGCCAGCTCACCTCTTGGCGGGAAGAGCTCCTACGAGCAGTACTTC
cdr3_aa: CASSPLGGKSSYEQYF

clone_size: -
v_call: TRBV9
d_call: -
j_call: TRBJ2-1
cdr3_nt: TGTGCCAGCAGCGTAGGTGCGGGGAGCTCCTACAATGAGCAGTTCTTC
cdr3_aa: CASSVGAGSSYNEQFF

clone_size: -
v_call: TRBV29-1
d_call: -
j_call: TRBJ2-5
cdr3_nt: TGCAGCGTAACTGACGGGCTCCAAGAGACCCAGTACTTC
cdr3_aa: CSVTDGLQETQYF

clone_size: -
v_call: TRBV20-1
d_call: -
j_call: TRBJ1-1
cdr3_nt: TGCAGTGCTCCCGGTCAGGGGAACACTGAAGCTTTCTTT
cdr3_aa: CSAPGQGNTEAFF

clone_size: -
v_call: TRBV4-2
d_call: TRBD2
j_call: TRBJ2-7
cdr3_nt: TGTGCCAGCAGCCAAGAGTTAGCGGGAGAGAGGGAGCAGTACTTC
cdr3_aa: CASSQELAGEREQYF

clone_size: -
v_call: TRBV30
d_call: -
j_call: TRBJ1-2
cdr3_nt: TGTGCCTGGAGTGGTAGTAGGTATGGCTACACCTTC
cdr3_aa: CAWSGSRYGYTF

clone_size: -
v_call: TRBV28
d_call: -
j_call: TRBJ1-5
cdr3_nt: TGTGCCAGCAGTCCATCTCTCGGGGGGGGCAGGAATCAGCCCCAGCATTTT
cdr3_aa: CASSPSLGGGRNQPQHF

clone_size: -
v_call: TRBV20-1
d_call: TRBD1
j_call: TRBJ1-4
cdr3_nt: TGCAGTGCTGTCGGGACAGGACGCGTAAAACTGTTTTTT
cdr3_aa: CSAVGTGRVKLFF

clone_size: -
v_call: TRBV4-1
d_call: -
j_call: TRBJ2-4
cdr3_nt: TGCGCCAGCAGCCAGGATGTGGAAAACATTCAGTACTTC
cdr3_aa: CASSQDVENIQYF

clone_size: -
v_call: TRBV29-1
d_call: -
j_call: TRBJ1-4
cdr3_nt: TGCAGCGTTGAATCCGGCAATGAAAAACTGTTTTTT
cdr3_aa: CSVESGNEKLFF

clone_size: -
v_call: TRBV25-1
d_call: TRBD2
j_call: TRBJ2-3
cdr3_nt: TGTGCCAGCAGTGTACCACTAGCGGGACCGAACACAGATACGCAGTATTTT
cdr3_aa: CASSVPLAGPNTDTQYF

clone_size: -
v_call: TRBV30
d_call: -
j_call: TRBJ2-7
cdr3_nt: TGTGCCTGGAGTGTAGGAGAGACCTACGAGCAGTACTTC
cdr3_aa: CAWSVGETYEQYF

clone_size: -
v_call: TRBV18
d_call: TRBD1
j_call: TRBJ2-1
cdr3_nt: TGTGCCAGCTCACCAGGGACAGGGGGCCAGTGGGGTGAGCAGTTCTTC
cdr3_aa: CASSPGTGGQWGEQFF

clone_size: -
v_call: TRBV20-1
d_call: -
j_call: TRBJ2-7
cdr3_nt: TGCAGTGCTATAGATTCAGGGTGGTACGAGCAGTACTTC
cdr3_aa: CSAIDSGWYEQYF

clone_size: -
v_call: TRBV19
d_call: TRBD1
j_call: TRBJ2-5
cdr3_nt: TGTGCCAGTAGTACCCGACAGGGGATGGTGAAGACCCAGTACTTC
cdr3_aa: CASSTRQGMVKTQYF